Listed below are T cell receptor beta chains from one sample, sequenced in a study of T cell repertoires in cytomegalovirus infection. TCRdb used MiXCR to reprocess the reads, holding one entry per CDR3 protein. Among about 250,000 distinct CDR3 sequences, around 6.6% were seen once, and the ten largest hold 6.5%. The sample comprised PBMCs. The receptor source for this set is a human donor in good health (CMV status not recorded). Some clones in this sample may be carry-over from other donors' samples. Both conserved end residues are part of each CDR3. The order of the fields is V gene, J gene, CDR3 protein.

v_call: TRBV5-5
j_call: TRBJ1-3
cdr3_aa: CASSLDLLSGNTIYF

v_call: TRBV4-1
j_call: TRBJ2-4
cdr3_aa: CASSRGRENIQYF

v_call: TRBV3-1
j_call: TRBJ2-2
cdr3_aa: CASSQGLVPGELFF

v_call: TRBV7-2
j_call: TRBJ1-6
cdr3_aa: CASSLVGGTGGNSPLHF

v_call: TRBV6-2/TRBV6-3
j_call: TRBJ1-1
cdr3_aa: CASSYSSRGEIEAFF

v_call: TRBV20-1
j_call: TRBJ2-1
cdr3_aa: CSARGYSSSSYNEQFF

v_call: TRBV27
j_call: TRBJ1-2
cdr3_aa: CASSFWGSPFGGYTF

v_call: TRBV20-1
j_call: TRBJ1-2
cdr3_aa: CSARATAVQYTF

v_call: TRBV7-9
j_call: TRBJ2-7
cdr3_aa: CASSLEGATYEQYF

v_call: TRBV9
j_call: TRBJ2-1
cdr3_aa: CASSVDNEQFF

v_call: TRBV24-1
j_call: TRBJ1-2
cdr3_aa: CTTSTGDLYGYTF

v_call: TRBV6-5
j_call: TRBJ1-1
cdr3_aa: CASKRETGRTEAFF

v_call: TRBV7-2
j_call: TRBJ2-3
cdr3_aa: CASSLEGGTTDTQYF

v_call: TRBV7-2
j_call: TRBJ1-2
cdr3_aa: CASSLEINYGYTF

v_call: TRBV19
j_call: TRBJ2-2
cdr3_aa: CASSIRRNTGELFF

v_call: TRBV7-2
j_call: TRBJ1-1
cdr3_aa: CASSADRNTEAFF

v_call: TRBV7-2
j_call: TRBJ2-3
cdr3_aa: CASSLVGQGADTQYF

v_call: TRBV6-2/TRBV6-3
j_call: TRBJ2-3
cdr3_aa: CASSYGAGQSTDTQYF

v_call: TRBV6-2/TRBV6-3
j_call: TRBJ2-1
cdr3_aa: CASSEAPHSKAGPAGEQFF

v_call: TRBV6-5
j_call: TRBJ2-1
cdr3_aa: CASSSLASGGADNEQFF

v_call: TRBV14
j_call: TRBJ2-2
cdr3_aa: CASSPWGSHTGELFF

v_call: TRBV5-6
j_call: TRBJ1-2
cdr3_aa: CASSIGTVRGYTF

v_call: TRBV2
j_call: TRBJ2-7
cdr3_aa: CASKRDRETYEQYF

v_call: TRBV14
j_call: TRBJ1-1
cdr3_aa: CASSQFPGYTEAFF

v_call: TRBV20-1
j_call: TRBJ2-3
cdr3_aa: CSARRTGVRTDTQYF

v_call: TRBV29-1
j_call: TRBJ1-4
cdr3_aa: CSVFDAPKLFF

v_call: TRBV28
j_call: TRBJ2-1
cdr3_aa: CASRGAIYNEQFF

v_call: TRBV4-2
j_call: TRBJ2-7
cdr3_aa: CASSQGLAGATFYEQYF

v_call: TRBV6-2/TRBV6-3
j_call: TRBJ2-1
cdr3_aa: CASRISGVEQFF

v_call: TRBV5-4
j_call: TRBJ2-2
cdr3_aa: CASSLSVGDTGELFF

v_call: TRBV13
j_call: TRBJ2-2
cdr3_aa: CASSLGQGVAGELFF

v_call: TRBV5-1
j_call: TRBJ2-1
cdr3_aa: CASSSLGGPYNEQFF

v_call: TRBV20-1
j_call: TRBJ2-2
cdr3_aa: CSASPAGGLNTGELFF

v_call: TRBV15
j_call: TRBJ2-1
cdr3_aa: CATSRFRTFNNEQFF

v_call: TRBV2
j_call: TRBJ2-7
cdr3_aa: CASSQSGGAYEQYF

v_call: TRBV4-2
j_call: TRBJ2-7
cdr3_aa: CASSQAGGGYYYEQYF

v_call: TRBV28
j_call: TRBJ2-7
cdr3_aa: CASSLPLGTSGGPISEQYF

v_call: TRBV15
j_call: TRBJ1-1
cdr3_aa: CATSRDKITEAFF

v_call: TRBV4-3
j_call: TRBJ1-5
cdr3_aa: CASSQDTGGVQPQHF

v_call: TRBV29-1
j_call: TRBJ2-5
cdr3_aa: CSVDTKRGTSRETQYF

v_call: TRBV30
j_call: TRBJ2-3
cdr3_aa: CAWSEGGTDTQYF

v_call: TRBV7-2
j_call: TRBJ1-5
cdr3_aa: CASSSGTVANQPQHF

v_call: TRBV20-1
j_call: TRBJ2-5
cdr3_aa: CSARDKDSPSQETQYF

v_call: TRBV28
j_call: TRBJ2-1
cdr3_aa: CASSLFSGGAYEQFF

v_call: TRBV29-1
j_call: TRBJ2-7
cdr3_aa: CSVEDLIRARSYEQYF

v_call: TRBV28
j_call: TRBJ1-6
cdr3_aa: CLTRGRGSPLHF

v_call: TRBV5-1
j_call: TRBJ1-2
cdr3_aa: CASSWDRTNYGYTF

v_call: TRBV5-6
j_call: TRBJ2-5
cdr3_aa: CASSFKGQGRQETQYF

v_call: TRBV29-1
j_call: TRBJ2-3
cdr3_aa: CSVEKQGLTDTQYF

v_call: TRBV5-1
j_call: TRBJ2-1
cdr3_aa: CASSSTAGEQFF

v_call: TRBV5-1
j_call: TRBJ2-5
cdr3_aa: CASTSGGAPAETQYF

v_call: TRBV29-1
j_call: TRBJ2-5
cdr3_aa: CSVEARGLAGAQETQYF

v_call: TRBV7-2
j_call: TRBJ2-7
cdr3_aa: CASSSGRRWNEQYF

v_call: TRBV19
j_call: TRBJ2-2
cdr3_aa: CASAATDLNTGELFF

v_call: TRBV5-4
j_call: TRBJ2-7
cdr3_aa: CASSLGDVPYEQYF

v_call: TRBV19
j_call: TRBJ1-5
cdr3_aa: CASSRGQEGWQPQHF

v_call: TRBV12-3/TRBV12-4
j_call: TRBJ2-4
cdr3_aa: CASSPGPGSSYRVQYF

v_call: TRBV20-1
j_call: TRBJ1-5
cdr3_aa: CSAHYSNQPQHF

v_call: TRBV6-5
j_call: TRBJ1-2
cdr3_aa: CASSPETVTPNYGYTF